These 25 T cell receptor beta chains originate from one sample sequenced in a study of blood T cell repertoires in COVID-19. Some clones are missing from TCRdb's copy, which holds only in-frame ones; the method was immunoSEQ multiplex PCR. The table records 200,000 or so clones, 75% to 90% of them present only once. Sequenced: peripheral blood. The receptors were gathered from a human donor in a cohort sampled during active COVID-19.

V and J are TRBV6-2 or TRBV6-3 and TRBJ2-7, with 15 bases lining up with TRBD2. The V gene end was trimmed by 5 bases and the J gene end by 3 bases; junction bases not matched to a gene: 5. The CDR3 covers 16 residues. From germline, CDR1 is MNHEY and CDR2 SVGEGT. CDR3 in DNA: TGTGCCAGCAGTCCAGGACTAGCGGGAGGGATCTACGAGCAGTACTTC. Translating it yields CASSPGLAGGIYEQYF.

The V call is TRBV7-3, the J call TRBJ2-5, with TRBD1 identical over 11 bases. The germline V gene encodes CDR1 SGHTA and CDR2 FQGTGA. The CDR3 runs to 16 residues. J gave up 5 bases and V 1 base, and 6 bases lay outside the gene matches. CDR3: CASSLSRDRGSETQYF. CDR3 sequence (DNA): TGTGCCAGCAGCTTAAGTAGGGACAGGGGGTCGGAGACCCAGTACTTC.

The rearrangement links TRBV18 to TRBJ2-3; D not resolved. With 6 bases removed from V and 0 bases from J, the gap between germline ends came to 16 bases. Germline V gene data show CDR1 as KGHSH and CDR2 as LQKENI. The CDR3 consists of 16 residues. This chain's CDR3 is CASSSTLTTSTDTQYF. In DNA, the CDR3 is TGTGCCAGCTCCTCGACTCTGACCACTAGCACAGATACGCAGTATTTT.

This clone was picked up a small number of times. The J gene is TRBJ1-2, the V gene TRBV2, with TRBD1 matching 7 bases. CDR1 is SNHLY and CDR2 is FYNNEI in the germline V gene. V lost 5 bases to trimming and J lost 3 bases; unmatched junction nucleotides: 6. This CDR3 is 14 amino acids long. The CDR3 DNA sequence: TGTGCCAGCAGTCCCCTAGACAGGGACTATGGCTACACCTTC. This codes for CASSPLDRDYGYTF.

This chain connects TRBV11-2 to TRBJ1-1; the D is unclear. CDR3 size: 11 residues. Trimming cost V 8 bases and J 3 bases, with 7 bases left between them. The germline V gene has CDR1 SGHAT and CDR2 FQNNGV. The CDR3 coding sequence is TGTGCCAGCGAGGGCTACACTGAAGCTTTCTTT. The encoded protein is CASEGYTEAFF.

The chain recombines TRBV5-8 with TRBJ2-7; TRBD1 is a possible D gene (5 bases). The germline V and J ends were trimmed by 3 bases and 3 bases, with 13 bases remaining between them. The germline gives CDR1 SGHTS, CDR2 YDEGEE. CDR3 length: 14 residues. The CDR3 is CASSSLAGLYEQYF. The CDR3 DNA reads as TGTGCCAGCAGCTCACTCGCAGGGCTCTACGAGCAGTACTTC.

The genes are TRBV3-1 (or the pseudogene TRBV3-2) and TRBJ1-2, with unresolved D. V was cut by 1 base and J by 8 bases, with 11 bases left in between. The CDR3 loop spans 13 amino acids. Germline values: CDR1 LGHDT, CDR2 YNNKEL (reference sequence). Here the CDR3 DNA reads TGTGCCAGCAGCCAAGGAGGACTGCCAGGCTACACCTTC. Translation gives CASSQGGLPGYTF.

The rearrangement uses TRBV11-3 and TRBJ2-3; 7 nucleotides align to TRBD2. J was trimmed by 1 base and V by 1 base; bases with no gene match: 5. From germline, CDR1 is SGHNT and CDR2 YENEEA. This CDR3 has 16 amino acids. The CDR3 spells CASSLVVAGGTDTQYF. The CDR3, as DNA: TGTGCCAGCAGCTTAGTGGTGGCGGGAGGCACAGATACGCAGTATTTT.

This chain connects TRBV9 to TRBJ2-7; D gene unclear. Germline V gene sequence: CDR1 SGDLS, CDR2 YYNGEE. The CDR3 consists of 15 residues. V lost 0 bases and J lost 0, with 10 bases in between. The CDR3 sequence is CASSVGPILSYEQYF. Here the CDR3 DNA reads TGTGCCAGCAGCGTAGGTCCAATACTCTCCTACGAGCAGTACTTC. The whole variable domain, filled in from reference TRBV9 and TRBJ2-7, reads DSGVTQTPKHLITATGQRVTLRCSPRSGDLSVYWYQQSLDQGLQFLIQYYNGEERAKGNILERFSAQQFPDLHSELNLSSLELGDSALYFCASSVGPILSYEQYFGPGTRLTVT.

The gene calls are TRBV28 and TRBJ1-6; D might be TRBD1 (5 bases). CDR3 length: 14 amino acids. Germline V CDR1 and CDR2: MDHEN, SYDVKM. With 2 bases removed from V and 5 bases from J, the gap between germline ends came to 7 bases. The CDR3, as DNA: TGTGCCAGCAGTTTAAGACAGAATAATTCACCCCTCCACTTT. Protein: CASSLRQNNSPLHF.

The chain links TRBV3-1 (or the pseudogene TRBV3-2) to TRBJ1-1; D remains unclear. Per the germline V gene, CDR1 is LGHDT and CDR2 is YNNKEL (reference sequence). The V and J ends lost 1 base and 6 bases respectively, with 9 bases between them. The CDR3 is 13 amino acids. As DNA, the CDR3 is TGTGCCAGCAGCCAAGCTGTCCAGTCTGAAGCTTTCTTT. Its protein product is CASSQAVQSEAFF.

The gene calls are TRBV29-1 and TRBJ2-7, with D unclear. From germline, CDR1 is SQVTM and CDR2 ANQGSEA. This CDR3 region has 13 residues. The germline V and J ends were trimmed by 7 bases and 5 bases, with 18 bases remaining between them. The chain's CDR3 is CSATTRGIHEQYF. Written as DNA, the CDR3 is TGCAGCGCCACCACCAGAGGAATCCACGAGCAGTACTTC.

The chain employs TRBV24-1 and TRBJ2-2; possibly TRBD1 for D (5 bases). Trimming stripped 7 bases from V and 4 bases from J, with 9 bases between. The CDR3 is 13 amino acids. The germline CDR1 and CDR2 sequences are KGHDR and SFDVKD. The CDR3 spells CATRGRATGELFF. CDR3 sequence (DNA): TGTGCCACCAGGGGGCGCGCCACCGGGGAGCTGTTTTTT.

The sample holds a few counts of this clone. This chain uses TRBV5-6 with TRBJ2-7, with TRBD2 as a possible D gene (6 bases). CDR1 SGHDT and CDR2 YYEEEE come from the germline V gene. This CDR3 comprises 14 residues. The ends were cut back, 5 bases at V and 3 bases at J, with 15 bases in the middle. The chain's CDR3 is CASRAGTYFYEQYF. The CDR3, as DNA: TGTGCCAGCAGAGCCGGGACTTACTTCTACGAGCAGTACTTC.

The chain is built from TRBV28 and TRBJ2-7; 14 positions match TRBD2. Germline-derived CDR1 and CDR2 are MDHEN and SYDVKM. V gave up 8 bases and J gave up 2 bases; unmatched junction bases: 17. This CDR3 is 19 amino acids long. In DNA, the CDR3 is TGTGCCAGCTTAAACCCGGGACTAGCGGGAGTCAGTCGTACCTACGAGCAGTACTTC. Translation: CASLNPGLAGVSRTYEQYF.

The rearrangement links TRBV21-1 to TRBJ1-1. TRBV21-1 is labeled a pseudogene. The CDR3 loop spans 17 amino acids. In DNA, the CDR3 is TGTGCCAGCAGCAAGGTAGGTCGCAGCGGGGAGAACACTGAAGCTTTCTTT. It specifies CASSKVGRSGENTEAFF.

V gene TRBV3-1 (or the pseudogene TRBV3-2) combines with J gene TRBJ2-1, with 8 nucleotides matching TRBD2. The CDR3 is 17 amino acids. Trimming cost V 3 bases and J 1 base; bases outside gene matches: 8. In germline, CDR1 is LGHDT, CDR2 YNNKEL (reference sequence). CDR3 sequence: CASSQPEAGESYNEQFF. CDR3 DNA sequence: TGTGCCAGCAGCCAGCCCGAAGCGGGAGAGTCCTACAATGAGCAGTTCTTC.

The chain uses TRBV6-1 and TRBJ1-5; D uncertain. The CDR3 has 15 amino acids. The V and J ends lost 3 bases and 5 bases respectively, with 14 bases between them. The germline CDR1 and CDR2 sequences are MNHNS and SASEGT. CDR3 residues: CASSDHGRGDQPQHF. For the CDR3, the DNA is TGTGCCAGCAGTGACCACGGTCGCGGGGATCAGCCCCAGCATTTT.

This chain uses TRBV19 with TRBJ2-1; D gene unclear. The CDR3 contains 14 residues. Germline V lookup: CDR1 LNHDA, CDR2 SQIVND (reference sequence). The germline V and J ends were trimmed by 6 bases and 4 bases, with 13 bases remaining between them. CDR3 sequence reads: CASRGSRRYNEQFF. DNA for the CDR3: TGTGCCAGTAGGGGTAGCCGAAGATACAATGAGCAGTTCTTC.

The rearrangement uses TRBV12-1 and TRBJ2-2; TRBD1, as called in the table, went unchecked against the DNA. TRBV12-1 is shown as a pseudogene. The CDR3 is 17 amino acids. The DNA of the CDR3 is TGTGCCAGCAGCTTTAGGACAGGGGATACGAACACCGGGGAGCTGTTTTTT. Encoded protein: CASSFRTGDTNTGELFF.

This clone has more than one count but fewer than ten. The genes are TRBV9 and TRBJ1-5; the match to TRBD1 covers 9 bases. V gave up 0 bases and J gave up 4 bases; unmatched junction bases: 2. This CDR3 is built from 15 residues. Per the germline V gene, CDR1 is SGDLS and CDR2 is YYNGEE. The CDR3 DNA reads TGTGCCAGCAGCGTAGAAGGGACAGGGAATCAGCCCCAGCATTTT. Residues: CASSVEGTGNQPQHF.

The CDR3 nucleotides are TGTGCCAGCAGCCCAACAACAGGGGGCGATGAAGCTTTCTTT. Translated, it gives CASSPTTGGDEAFF. The chain carries TRBV7-9 and TRBJ1-1; TRBD1 agrees at 9 bases. Germline V gives CDR1 SEHNR, CDR2 FQNEAQ (reference sequence). The CDR3 length is 14 residues. The trim removed 5 bases at V and 7 bases at J, leaving 8 bases unmatched.

The V call is TRBV5-6, the J call TRBJ2-2; 7 bases agree with TRBD1. This CDR3 has 15 amino acids. The germline V gene has CDR1 SGHDT and CDR2 YYEEEE. With V trimmed by 4 bases and J by 1 base, 4 bases remained unmatched. Here the CDR3 DNA reads TGTGCCAGCAGCCCCAGGGGGTGGAACACCGGGGAGCTGTTTTTT. It codes for CASSPRGWNTGELFF.

This clone has a handful of counts. The V call is TRBV6-2 or TRBV6-3, the J call TRBJ2-2; a weak D match, TRBD2 (6 bases). This CDR3 comprises 13 residues. Germline-derived CDR1 and CDR2 are MNHEY and SVGEGT. V dropped 1 base and J dropped 6 bases, with 6 bases sitting between them. The CDR3 here is CASSYWGAGELFF. Written as DNA, the CDR3 is TGTGCCAGCAGTTACTGGGGGGCCGGGGAGCTGTTTTTT.

The rearrangement joins TRBV13 to TRBJ1-1, with D unresolved. Germline V lookup: CDR1 PRHDT, CDR2 FYEKMQ (reference sequence). The ends were cut back, 4 bases at V and 6 bases at J, with 6 bases in the middle. The CDR3 covers 11 residues. This chain's CDR3 is CASSYQSEAFF. CDR3 DNA: TGTGCCAGCAGCTATCAGTCTGAAGCTTTCTTT.